This T cell receptor beta chain came from a study of blood T cell repertoires in COVID-19. CDR1 and CDR2 (germline): KGHDR, SFDVKD. V shed 4 bases and J 4 bases; nucleotides not matched to a gene: 7. The CDR3 consists of 16 residues. The repertoire was sequenced with immunoSEQ multiplex PCR; TCRdb's copy has only in-frame clones and lacks some. This table holds some 150,000 clones, more than 75% found once. Input material: peripheral blood. This clonotype was sampled from a human donor in a cohort sampled during active COVID-19. This chain connects TRBV24-1 to TRBJ2-2; TRBD1 aligns across 8 bases. The CDR3 nucleotides are TGTGCCACCAGTGACCCTTACAGGGGGAGCACCGGGGAGCTGTTTTTT. Its translation is CATSDPYRGSTGELFF.